The next 16 T cell receptor beta chains were all read from a single sample in a study of PD-L1 blockade in urothelial cancer (dated by TCRdb to about 2017). Library prep was done by the immunoSEQ multiplex PCR assay. TCRdb retrieved this table from immuneACCESS and kept in-frame rearrangements only. Not all clones are present; in checked studies, unresolved V genes account for under half, and no reason is known for the remainder. Present in this sample are about 66,000 clones, 85% to 90% of which were seen just once. The top ten clones comprise roughly 10% of the sample. This specimen's time point label, interpreted: peripheral blood 6 weeks after treatment start. This material consisted of PBMCs, taken around atezolizumab (anti-PD-L1) treatment. The receptors come from a man aged 60 to 75 with urothelial cancer.

This CDR3 is CASSSDTTVLEAFF. As DNA, the CDR3 is TGTGCCAGCAGCTCGGACACCACAGTACTTGAAGCTTTCTTT. V is TRBV11-2 and J is TRBJ1-1; tentatively, D is TRBD1 (5 bases). The CDR3 loop spans 14 amino acids. Germline V gene data show CDR1 as SGHAT and CDR2 as FQNNGV. Trimming shortened V by 4 bases and J by 7 bases, and 16 bases separated the two germline ends.

In this sample, this clone turned up once. The chain joins TRBV6-5 to TRBJ2-7, with 7 bases lining up with TRBD1. Germline V gene data show CDR1 as MNHEY and CDR2 as SVGAGI. The CDR3 spans 15 residues. V gave up 2 bases and J gave up 5 bases; unmatched junction bases: 9. CDR3: CASSYDREKGHEQYF. The CDR3 DNA reads TGTGCCAGCAGTTACGACAGGGAAAAGGGCCACGAGCAGTACTTC.

The J gene is TRBJ2-3, the V gene TRBV7-3; no firm D call. Germline V gene sequence: CDR1 SGHTA, CDR2 FQGTGA. This CDR3 is 15 amino acids long. V lost 5 bases and J lost 1, with 13 bases in between. This CDR3 is CASSRATRGTDTQYF. The CDR3, as DNA: TGTGCCAGCAGCCGAGCTACGAGAGGCACAGATACGCAGTATTTT. The whole variable domain, filled in from reference TRBV7-3 and TRBJ2-3, reads GAGVSQTPSNKVTEKGKYVELRCDPISGHTALYWYRQSLGQGPEFLIYFQGTGAADDSGLPNDRFFAVRPEGSVSTLKIQRTERGDSAVYLCASSRATRGTDTQYFGPGTRLTVL.

This clone was recorded once. The chain carries TRBV7-8 and TRBJ2-7; 7 bases line up with TRBD2. The CDR3 sequence is 14 residues long. CDR1 and CDR2 from the germline V gene are SGHVS and FQNEAQ. The trim removed 5 bases at V and 0 bases at J, leaving 4 bases unmatched. As DNA, the CDR3 is TGTGCCAGCAGCCCCGGGAGGTTCTCCTACGAGCAGTACTTC. Protein: CASSPGRFSYEQYF.

Here the CDR3 reads CASSPFVGVSEQYF. In nucleotides, the CDR3 is TGTGCCAGCTCACCATTTGTAGGGGTAAGCGAGCAGTACTTC. The genes are TRBV18 and TRBJ2-7, with D perhaps TRBD1 (5 bases). The V gene lost 2 bases and the J gene lost 6 bases, with 14 bases spanning the gap. The germline CDR1 and CDR2 sequences are KGHSH and LQKENI. The CDR3 spans 14 residues.

This clone was counted between two and nine times. The same CDR3 can be traced to other DNA sequences in this sample. The V and J genes are TRBV10-3 and TRBJ1-1, with TRBD1 matching 10 bases. Germline V gene sequence: CDR1 ENHRY, CDR2 SYGVKD. J gave up 1 base and V 6 bases, and 2 bases lay outside the gene matches. The CDR3 spans 14 residues. The CDR3 nucleotides read TGTGCCATCAGCAGGGACAGGGGGAACACTGAAGCTTTCTTT. Its protein product is CAISRDRGNTEAFF.

The genes are TRBV6-5 and TRBJ2-1, with a weak D call TRBD2 (6 bases). Germline CDR1 MNHEY, CDR2 SVGAGI. The V end was cut by 0 bases, the J end by 0 bases, with 6 bases between. There are 15 residues in the CDR3. CDR3 DNA sequence: TGTGCCAGCAGTTACTCCGGGAGCTCCTACAATGAGCAGTTCTTC. It encodes CASSYSGSSYNEQFF.

As DNA, the CDR3 is TGTGCCAGTAGTAAAGACAGGACTAAACTTAACACCGGGGAGCTGTTTTTT. Its translation is CASSKDRTKLNTGELFF. V usage is TRBV19 and J usage is TRBJ2-2; D might be TRBD1 or TRBD2, each matching 6 bases. CDR3 length: 17 amino acids. V gave up 4 bases and J gave up 2 bases, with 17 bases separating them. The germline V gene has CDR1 LNHDA and CDR2 SQIVND (reference sequence).

This clone was seen a single time. V usage is TRBV28 and J usage is TRBJ2-2, with a weak D call TRBD1 (6 bases). Germline V lookup: CDR1 MDHEN, CDR2 SYDVKM. The CDR3 totals 15 residues. V lost 6 bases and J 0 bases, leaving 11 bases between the germline ends. The CDR3 region has the DNA TGTGCCAGCAGAGATAGGACAGCGAACACCGGGGAGCTGTTTTTT. This translates into CASRDRTANTGELFF.

This sequence joins TRBV9 and TRBJ2-5, with D perhaps TRBD2 (5 bases). Germline V CDR1 and CDR2: SGDLS, YYNGEE. V was shortened by 4 bases and J by 2 bases, with 12 bases between the two germline ends. There are 14 residues in the CDR3. CDR3 residues: CASSRARGQETQYF. The CDR3 nucleotides read TGTGCCAGCAGCAGAGCCCGGGGACAAGAGACCCAGTACTTC.

The chain employs TRBV29-1 and TRBJ2-1; D uncertain. The CDR3 spans 13 residues. Germline lookup yields CDR1 SQVTM and CDR2 ANQGSEA. Trimming pared 2 bases from V and 6 bases from J, leaving 11 bases between. The CDR3 nucleotides read TGCAGCGTTGAATTTTGGCAGTCCAATGAGCAGTTCTTC. Translated, it gives CSVEFWQSNEQFF.

The chain couples TRBV10-1 to TRBJ2-5; a weak D match, TRBD2 (5 bases). The CDR3 totals 13 residues. From germline, CDR1 is WNHNN and CDR2 SYGVQD (reference sequence). V was clipped by 5 bases and J by 0 bases, with 7 bases between them. The CDR3 here is CASSTGYQETQYF. The CDR3 bases are TGCGCCAGCAGTACGGGGTACCAAGAGACCCAGTACTTC.

The V and J genes are TRBV6-5 and TRBJ2-5; TRBD2 matches 9 bases. The germline gives CDR1 MNHEY, CDR2 SVGAGI. The CDR3 contains 15 residues. With V trimmed by 0 bases and J by 4 bases, 3 bases remained unmatched. The CDR3 spells CASSYSSGSRETQYF. In DNA, the CDR3 is TGTGCCAGCAGTTACTCTAGCGGGAGTAGAGAGACCCAGTACTTC.

This sequence joins TRBV28 and TRBJ2-2; D is perhaps TRBD2 (6 bases). Looked up from germline, CDR1 is MDHEN and CDR2 is SYDVKM. The CDR3 has 15 amino acids. Trimming shortened V by 3 bases and J by 3 bases, and 11 bases separated the two germline ends. Here the CDR3 reads CASSFGTLDTGELFF. The CDR3 nucleotides are TGTGCCAGCAGTTTCGGGACTCTTGACACCGGGGAGCTGTTTTTT.

The genes are TRBV2 and TRBJ1-2; D call uncertain. Germline CDR1 reads SNHLY; CDR2 reads FYNNEI. Trimming took off 0 bases at V and 5 bases at J, with 7 bases between the two ends. The CDR3 sequence is 13 residues long. CDR3 sequence reads: CASSEAQRYGYTF. The CDR3 region has the DNA TGTGCCAGCAGTGAAGCCCAACGGTATGGCTACACCTTC.

This clone was seen only once. J is TRBJ2-1 and V is TRBV6-5; 8 nucleotides line up with TRBD2. V shed 7 bases, J shed 10 bases, and the junction held 15 bases outside the gene matches. Germline V CDR1 and CDR2: MNHEY, SVGAGI. CDR3 size: 15 residues. This chain's CDR3 is CASTLSGTSYKEQFF. CDR3 sequence (DNA): TGTGCCAGCACCTTGAGCGGGACTAGTTATAAAGAGCAGTTCTTC.